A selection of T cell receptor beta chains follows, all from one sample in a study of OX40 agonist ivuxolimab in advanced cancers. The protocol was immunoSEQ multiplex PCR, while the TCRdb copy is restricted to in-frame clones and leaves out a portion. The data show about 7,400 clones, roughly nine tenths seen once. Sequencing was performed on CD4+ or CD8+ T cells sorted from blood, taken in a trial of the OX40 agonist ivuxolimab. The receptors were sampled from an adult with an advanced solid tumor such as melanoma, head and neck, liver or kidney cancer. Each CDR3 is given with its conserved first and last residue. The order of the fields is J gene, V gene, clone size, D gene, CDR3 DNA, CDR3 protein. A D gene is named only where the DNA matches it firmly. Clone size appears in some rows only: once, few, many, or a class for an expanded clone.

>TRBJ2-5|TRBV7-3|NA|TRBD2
TGTGCCAGCAGCTTACTAGCGGGAGTAAGAGAGACCCAGTACTTC
CASSLLAGVRETQYF
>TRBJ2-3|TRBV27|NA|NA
TGTGCCAGCAGTCCCACCACAGATACGCAGTATTTT
CASSPTTDTQYF
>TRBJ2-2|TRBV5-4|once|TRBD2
TGTGCCAGCAGCCATAGCGGGAGGAACACCGGGGAGCTGTTTTTT
CASSHSGRNTGELFF
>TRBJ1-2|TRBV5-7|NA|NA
TGTGCCAGCAGCTTAGACGGATCTAACTATGGCTACACCTTC
CASSLDGSNYGYTF
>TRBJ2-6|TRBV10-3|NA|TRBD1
TGTGCCATCAGTACCGGGACAGGGTTCTCGGGGGCCAACGTCCTGACTTTC
CAISTGTGFSGANVLTF
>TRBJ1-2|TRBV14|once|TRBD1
TGTGCCAGCAGTCAATGGACAGGGGGCGCAGATGGCTACACCTTC
CASSQWTGGADGYTF
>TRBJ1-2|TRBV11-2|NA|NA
TGTGCCAGCAGCCAGGGATTAGATGGCTACACCTTC
CASSQGLDGYTF
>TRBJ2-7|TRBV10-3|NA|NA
TGTGCCATCAGTGAGTTAAACAGGGTCCACGAGCAGTACTTC
CAISELNRVHEQYF
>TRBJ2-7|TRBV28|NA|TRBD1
TGTGCCAGCAGTTTCTGGACAGGGGACGAGCAGTACTTC
CASSFWTGDEQYF
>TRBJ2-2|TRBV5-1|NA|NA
TGCGCCAGCAGCTACAATACCGGGGAGCTGTTTTTT
CASSYNTGELFF
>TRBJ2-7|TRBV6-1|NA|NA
TGTGCCAGCAGTGCGCTCCAGTCATACGAGCAGTACTTC
CASSALQSYEQYF
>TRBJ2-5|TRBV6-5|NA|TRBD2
TGTGCCAGCAGTTCAGGACTAGCGGGAGCAGAGACCCAGTACTTC
CASSSGLAGAETQYF
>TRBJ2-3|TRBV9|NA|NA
TGTGCCAGCAGCGTCGGAGGGGGAGATACGCAGTATTTT
CASSVGGGDTQYF
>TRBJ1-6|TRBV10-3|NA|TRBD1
TGTGCCATCAGTGAAGGACAGGGGCCCGCCTCACCCCTCCACTTT
CAISEGQGPASPLHF
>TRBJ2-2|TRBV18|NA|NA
TGTGCCAGCTCACCTAATCCGGGTGAGGGAGCCACCAGGAGCGGGGAGCTGTTTTTT
CASSPNPGEGATRSGELFF
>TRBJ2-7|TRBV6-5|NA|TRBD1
TGTGCCAGCAGTCCATTGACAGGGAACCCGTGGGAGCAGTACTTC
CASSPLTGNPWEQYF
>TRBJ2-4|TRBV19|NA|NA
TGTGCCAGTAGACCTGCAGGAGATTTAGCCAAAAACATTCAGTACTTC
CASRPAGDLAKNIQYF
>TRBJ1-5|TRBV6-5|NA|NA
TGTGCCAGCAGTTACTCATTCGGTCAGCCCCAGCATTTT
CASSYSFGQPQHF
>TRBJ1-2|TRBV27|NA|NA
TGTGCCAGCAGTTTGCAAGCGGGGGAGGCTGGCTACACCTTC
CASSLQAGEAGYTF
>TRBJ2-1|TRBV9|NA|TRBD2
TGTGCCAGCAGCGTGTACTCGACTAGCGGGAGAGAGTTCGGCAATGAGCAGTTCTTC
CASSVYSTSGREFGNEQFF
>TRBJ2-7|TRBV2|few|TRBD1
TGTGCCAGCAGTTGGACAGGGGCCATCGAGCAGTACTTC
CASSWTGAIEQYF
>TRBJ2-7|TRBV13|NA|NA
TGTGCCAGCAGCATGAGCGTCGAGCAGTACTTC
CASSMSVEQYF
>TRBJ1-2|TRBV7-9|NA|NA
TGTGCCAGCAGCTCCTCCGGGCTCGGCTATGGCTACACCTTC
CASSSSGLGYGYTF
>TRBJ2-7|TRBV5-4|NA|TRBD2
TGTGCCAGCAGCTGGGCGGGAGGGGCCTACGAGCAGTACTTC
CASSWAGGAYEQYF
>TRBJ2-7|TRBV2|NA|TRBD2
TGTGCCAGCAGTGAAGGGGCGGGAGGAGCGGACTACGAGCAGTACTTC
CASSEGAGGADYEQYF
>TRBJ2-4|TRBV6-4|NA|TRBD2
TGTGCCCCGGGACTAGCGGGAGTCGGGGGCAAAAACATTCAGTACTTC
CAPGLAGVGGKNIQYF
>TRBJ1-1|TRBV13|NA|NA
TGTGCCAGCAGCTTAGAGGACGGATTTTCCACTGAAGCTTTCTTT
CASSLEDGFSTEAFF
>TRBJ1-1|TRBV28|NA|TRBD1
TGTGCCAGCAGTCAGGGGGCCGGGCTGAACACTGAAGCTTTCTTT
CASSQGAGLNTEAFF
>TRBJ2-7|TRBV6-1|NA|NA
TGTGCCATCATCCCTACAGCAAGCGAGCAGTACTTC
CAIIPTASEQYF
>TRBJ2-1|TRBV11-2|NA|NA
TGTGCCAGCAGCTTAGATTACTGGCAGTTCTTC
CASSLDYWQFF
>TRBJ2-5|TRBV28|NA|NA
TGTGCCAGCAGTTTACGGGTTGACGCGGGGTACCAAGAGACCCAGTACTTC
CASSLRVDAGYQETQYF
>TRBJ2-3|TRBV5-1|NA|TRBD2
TGCGCCAGCAGCCTCGGGGGCGTAGCGGGATACACAGATACGCAGTATTTT
CASSLGGVAGYTDTQYF
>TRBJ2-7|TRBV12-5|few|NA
TGTGCTAGTGGTTTGCAGGGGCGGGTTAACGAGCAGTACTTC
CASGLQGRVNEQYF
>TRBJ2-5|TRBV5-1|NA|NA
TGCGCCAGCAGCTTGGACGGATCTATAAAAGAGACCCAGTACTTC
CASSLDGSIKETQYF
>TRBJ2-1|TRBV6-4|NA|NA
TGTGCCAGCAGTCTGACGGGGTACAATGAGCAGTTCTTC
CASSLTGYNEQFF
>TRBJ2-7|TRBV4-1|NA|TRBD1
TGCGCCAGCAGCCTTCGGGACAGCAGATACGAGCAGTACTTC
CASSLRDSRYEQYF
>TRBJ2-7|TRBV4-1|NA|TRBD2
TGCGCCAGCAGCCATGAAGCCCTAGCGGGAGCCTACGAGCAGTACTTC
CASSHEALAGAYEQYF
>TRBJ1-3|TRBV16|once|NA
TGTGCCAGCAGTCGAGGCGGGGGCTCGGCCATATATTTT
CASSRGGGSAIYF
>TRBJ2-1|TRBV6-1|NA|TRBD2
TGTGCCAGCAGTGCACCCCGTTTGCTAGCGGGAGGCAATGAGCAGTTCTTC
CASSAPRLLAGGNEQFF
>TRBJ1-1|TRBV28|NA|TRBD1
TGTGCCAGCAACAAACGGACAGGGGTGAACACTGAAGCTTTCTTT
CASNKRTGVNTEAFF
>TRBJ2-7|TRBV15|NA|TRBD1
TGTGCCACCAGCAGAGGATGGACAGGGATCCCCGAGCAGTACTTC
CATSRGWTGIPEQYF
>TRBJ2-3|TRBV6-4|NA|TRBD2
TGTGCCAGCAGTGACTCGGTGGGAGGGCCGGATACGCAGTATTTT
CASSDSVGGPDTQYF